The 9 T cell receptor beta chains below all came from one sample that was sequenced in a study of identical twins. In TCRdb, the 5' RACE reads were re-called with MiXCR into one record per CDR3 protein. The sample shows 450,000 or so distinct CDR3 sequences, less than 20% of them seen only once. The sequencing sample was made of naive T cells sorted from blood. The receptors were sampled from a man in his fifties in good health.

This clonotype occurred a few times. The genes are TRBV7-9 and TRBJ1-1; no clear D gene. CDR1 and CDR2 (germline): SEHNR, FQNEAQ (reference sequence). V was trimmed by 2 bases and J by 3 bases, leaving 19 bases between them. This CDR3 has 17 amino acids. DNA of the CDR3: TGTGCCAGCAGCTTAATAGCATTAAGTAGCTCCCACACTGAAGCTTTCTTT. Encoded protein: CASSLIALSSSHTEAFF.

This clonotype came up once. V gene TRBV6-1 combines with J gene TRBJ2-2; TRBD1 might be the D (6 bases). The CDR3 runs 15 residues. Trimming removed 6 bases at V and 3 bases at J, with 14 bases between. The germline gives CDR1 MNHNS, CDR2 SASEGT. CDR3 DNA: TGTGCCAGCAGGCTATTTCCAGGGGACACCGGGGAGCTGTTTTTT. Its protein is CASRLFPGDTGELFF.

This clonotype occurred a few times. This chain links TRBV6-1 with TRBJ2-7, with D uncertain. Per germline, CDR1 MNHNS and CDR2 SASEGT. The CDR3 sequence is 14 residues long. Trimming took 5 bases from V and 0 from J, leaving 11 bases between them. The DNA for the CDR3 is TGTGCCAGCAGTCCATATCTGGGCTCCTACGAGCAGTACTTC. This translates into CASSPYLGSYEQYF.

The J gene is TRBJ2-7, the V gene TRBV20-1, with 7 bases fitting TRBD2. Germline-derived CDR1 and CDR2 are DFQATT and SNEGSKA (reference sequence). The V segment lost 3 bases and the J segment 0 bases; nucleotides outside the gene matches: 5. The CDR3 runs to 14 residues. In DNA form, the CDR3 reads TGCAGTGCTAGTAGCGGGTTCGGCTCCTACGAGCAGTACTTC. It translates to CSASSGFGSYEQYF.

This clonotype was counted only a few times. This CDR3 is CASSQQSWSSYNEQFF. CDR3 DNA sequence: TGTGCCAGCAGCCAACAAAGCTGGAGCTCCTACAATGAGCAGTTCTTC. This chain links TRBV4-2 with TRBJ2-1; D remains ambiguous. Trimming removed 2 bases at V and 0 bases at J, with 11 bases between. The CDR3 is 16 amino acids. CDR1 is LGHNA and CDR2 is YNFKEQ in the germline V gene.

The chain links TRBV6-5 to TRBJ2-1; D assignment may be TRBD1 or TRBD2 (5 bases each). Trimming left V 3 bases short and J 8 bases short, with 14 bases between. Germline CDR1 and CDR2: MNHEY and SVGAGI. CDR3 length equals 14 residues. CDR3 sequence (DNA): TGTGCCAGCAGTTATGGGACGATCGGGGATGAGCAGTTCTTC. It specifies CASSYGTIGDEQFF.

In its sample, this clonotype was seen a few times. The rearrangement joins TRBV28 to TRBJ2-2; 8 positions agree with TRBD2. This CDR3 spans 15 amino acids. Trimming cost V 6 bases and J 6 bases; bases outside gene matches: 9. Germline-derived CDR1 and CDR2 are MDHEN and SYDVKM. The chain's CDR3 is CASRPPGRVAGELFF. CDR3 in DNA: TGTGCCAGCAGACCCCCCGGGAGGGTGGCCGGGGAGCTGTTTTTT.

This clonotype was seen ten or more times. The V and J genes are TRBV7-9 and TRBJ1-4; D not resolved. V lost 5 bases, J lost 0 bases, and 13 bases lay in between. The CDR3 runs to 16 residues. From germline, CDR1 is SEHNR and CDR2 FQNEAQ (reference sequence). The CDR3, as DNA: TGTGCCAGCAGCAACCCTTCCTCAGCAACTAATGAAAAACTGTTTTTT. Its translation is CASSNPSSATNEKLFF.

CDR3 in amino acids: CASSPRTGFQETQYF. Written as DNA, the CDR3 is TGTGCCAGCAGCCCCCGGACAGGGTTCCAAGAGACCCAGTACTTC. This sequence joins TRBV7-6 and TRBJ2-5; 8 nucleotides agree with TRBD1. CDR3 length: 15 residues. CDR1 is SGHVS and CDR2 is FNYEAQ in the germline V gene. V trimming: 5 bases; J trimming: 1 base; junction bases outside the gene matches: 6.